Below are 30 T cell receptor beta chains sequenced from a single sample in a study of CD8 T cells in ankylosing spondylitis. TCRdb independently ran MiXCR on the 5' RACE reads; one entry per CDR3 protein. The sample has thousands of distinct CDR3 sequences, 8.2% seen once. The sequencing sample was made of blood, either unsorted or a sorted T cell fraction (not recorded which). The receptors derive from a male donor with ankylosing spondylitis or in good health (not recorded which).

The rearrangement uses TRBV9 and TRBJ2-4; a possible D gene is TRBD2 (5 bases). Trimming shortened V by 0 bases and J by 8 bases, and 15 bases separated the two germline ends. CDR1 and CDR2 (germline): SGDLS, YYNGEE. The CDR3 contains 15 residues. CDR3 bases: TGTGCCAGCAGCGTAGGGTGGGGAGCGTCCGACATTCAGTACTTC. Residues: CASSVGWGASDIQYF.

Many counts were recorded for this clonotype. The chain is built from TRBV9 and TRBJ2-2, with D hard to call. Looked up from germline, CDR1 is SGDLS and CDR2 is YYNGEE. V dropped 7 bases and J dropped 0 bases, with 10 bases sitting between them. The CDR3 totals 14 residues. CDR3 DNA: TGTGCCAGCCAACAAGAATCGAACACCGGGGAGCTGTTTTTT. It codes for CASQQESNTGELFF.

Sample share makes this clonotype medium-sized. This chain connects TRBV29-1 to TRBJ2-7; TRBD1 is a possible D gene (5 bases). The CDR3 sequence is 12 residues long. Looked up from germline, CDR1 is SQVTM and CDR2 is ANQGSEA. Trimming took 8 bases from V and 5 from J, leaving 16 bases between them. In DNA, the CDR3 is TGCAGCCAAGCTCCAGGGAAAAACGAGCAGTACGTC. It yields the protein CSQAPGKNEQYV.

This clonotype is medium-sized (0.01 to 0.1%) in the sample. The CDR3 coding sequence is TGTGCCAGCAGCGTAGCGGGGGCGAGGGAGACCCAGTACTTC. It yields the protein CASSVAGARETQYF. J is TRBJ2-5 and V is TRBV9; D possibly uses TRBD1 or TRBD2 (6 bases each). Germline lookup yields CDR1 SGDLS and CDR2 YYNGEE. The CDR3 consists of 14 residues. V gave up 0 bases and J gave up 5 bases, with 11 bases separating them.

V and J are TRBV9 and TRBJ2-6; D is tentatively TRBD1 or TRBD2 (5 bases each). The CDR3 is 17 residues long. Germline CDR1 and CDR2: SGDLS and YYNGEE. V gave up 3 bases and J gave up 0 bases, with 13 bases separating them. The CDR3 nucleotides are TGTGCCAGCAGCGGACGGGACGGCGACTCTGGGGCCAACGTCCTGACTTTC. Its protein product is CASSGRDGDSGANVLTF.

This clonotype has at least ten counts. The V call is TRBV9, the J call TRBJ2-2, with 8 positions matching TRBD1. Trimming at V came to 3 bases and at J to 2 bases, leaving 6 bases not matched to a gene. CDR1 SGDLS and CDR2 YYNGEE come from the germline V gene. The CDR3 runs to 16 residues. The CDR3 spells CASSARQGLNTGELFF. The CDR3, as DNA: TGTGCCAGCAGCGCCCGACAGGGGCTCAACACCGGGGAGCTGTTTTTT.

This sequence joins TRBV9 and TRBJ2-5, with D possibly being TRBD1 (6 bases). The length of the CDR3 is 14 residues. Per germline, CDR1 SGDLS and CDR2 YYNGEE. The ends were cut back, 3 bases at V and 3 bases at J, with 12 bases in the middle. The CDR3 nucleotides read TGTGCCAGCAGCGCCAGGGGTCTGGAAGAGACCCAGTACTTC. Protein sequence: CASSARGLEETQYF.

This clonotype was found many times. J is TRBJ2-1 and V is TRBV9, with 11 bases that match TRBD2. Germline CDR1 and CDR2: SGDLS and YYNGEE. The CDR3 contains 14 residues. J was trimmed by 8 bases and V by 2 bases; bases with no gene match: 3. CDR3: CASSVGSGGDEQFF. DNA of the CDR3: TGTGCCAGCAGCGTTGGTAGCGGGGGGGATGAGCAGTTCTTC.

This clonotype is labeled as medium-sized (0.01 to 0.1%). V and J are TRBV9 and TRBJ2-2, with D possibly TRBD1 on 6 matching bases. This CDR3 spans 16 amino acids. The germline V gene has CDR1 SGDLS and CDR2 YYNGEE. V was cut by 0 bases and J by 5 bases, with 14 bases left in between. The CDR3 coding sequence is TGTGCCAGCAGCGTAGGTCCCAACAGGGAGACCGGGGAGCTGTTTTTT. This translates into CASSVGPNRETGELFF. The full variable domain, in which reference TRBV9 and TRBJ2-2 provide the parts outside the CDR3, is DSGVTQTPKHLITATGQRVTLRCSPRSGDLSVYWYQQSLDQGLQFLIQYYNGEERAKGNILERFSAQQFPDLHSELNLSSLELGDSALYFCASSVGPNRETGELFFGEGSRLTVL.

At least ten counts were recorded for this clonotype. The V gene is TRBV9, the J gene TRBJ2-2, with D tentatively TRBD2 (6 bases). The V end lost 4 bases, the J end lost 6 bases, and 7 bases lay between the germline ends. Germline values: CDR1 SGDLS, CDR2 YYNGEE. The CDR3 has 12 amino acids. This CDR3 reads CASSLAPGELFF. CDR3 DNA sequence: TGTGCCAGCAGCCTAGCGCCCGGGGAGCTGTTTTTT.

This clonotype was seen repeatedly, ten times or more. The rearrangement uses TRBV9 and TRBJ2-5, with 7 bases aligning to TRBD1. V gave up 4 bases and J gave up 1 base; unmatched junction bases: 4. The CDR3 covers 14 residues. Germline values: CDR1 SGDLS, CDR2 YYNGEE. CDR3 in amino acids: CASSPRDSQETQYF. The CDR3 DNA reads TGTGCCAGCAGCCCCCGGGACAGCCAAGAGACCCAGTACTTC.

CDR3 nucleotide sequence: TGTGCCAGCTCCGGAGGGGGCGGGGGATGTGAGCAGTTCTTC. Protein product: CASSGGGGGCEQFF. The rearrangement joins TRBV9 to TRBJ2-1; D is tentatively TRBD1 or TRBD2 (7 bases each). The germline V gene encodes CDR1 SGDLS and CDR2 YYNGEE. This CDR3 is 14 amino acids long. Trimming cost V 7 bases and J 9 bases, with 20 bases left between them.

The table lists this clonotype with many counts. V and J are TRBV9 and TRBJ2-5; 9 bases map to TRBD1. V trimming: 2 bases; J trimming: 5 bases; junction bases outside the gene matches: 4. The CDR3 has 14 amino acids. Germline CDR1 SGDLS, CDR2 YYNGEE. CDR3 amino acids: CASSVTGGWETQYF. In nucleotides, the CDR3 is TGTGCCAGCAGCGTCACAGGGGGCTGGGAGACCCAGTACTTC.

By frequency in the sample, this clonotype is medium-sized (0.01 to 0.1%). The chain joins TRBV9 to TRBJ1-1; D gene ambiguous. This CDR3 is 14 amino acids long. Trimming took off 4 bases at V and 5 bases at J, with 15 bases between the two ends. Germline-derived CDR1 and CDR2 are SGDLS and YYNGEE. This CDR3 reads CASSPGLGETEAFF. CDR3 in DNA: TGTGCCAGCAGCCCTGGACTGGGAGAGACTGAAGCTTTCTTT. Looking up the rest from reference TRBV9 and TRBJ1-1 gives the full variable domain: DSGVTQTPKHLITATGQRVTLRCSPRSGDLSVYWYQQSLDQGLQFLIQYYNGEERAKGNILERFSAQQFPDLHSELNLSSLELGDSALYFCASSPGLGETEAFFGQGTRLTVV.

This clonotype turned up a few times. The gene calls are TRBV9 and TRBJ2-1, with a possible D match to TRBD2 (6 bases). There are 15 residues in the CDR3. Trimming took 3 bases from V and 1 from J, leaving 11 bases between them. Germline CDR1 reads SGDLS; CDR2 reads YYNGEE. CDR3 amino acids: CASSGGGGSYNEQFF. The DNA for the CDR3 is TGTGCCAGCAGCGGGGGTGGGGGGTCCTACAATGAGCAGTTCTTC.

This clonotype occurred many times. This chain joins TRBV9 and TRBJ2-5, with 9 bases aligning to TRBD1. J lost 5 bases, V lost 5 bases, and 10 bases had no gene match. The CDR3 spans 15 residues. Germline values: CDR1 SGDLS, CDR2 YYNGEE. The CDR3 spells CASSPGQGDDETQYF. In DNA form, the CDR3 reads TGTGCCAGCAGTCCGGGACAGGGTGATGATGAGACCCAGTACTTC.

This clonotype was counted many times. The J gene is TRBJ1-2, the V gene TRBV9; maybe TRBD1 (6 bases). The ends were cut back, 4 bases at V and 6 bases at J, with 19 bases in the middle. This CDR3 is built from 15 residues. Germline assignment: CDR1 SGDLS and CDR2 YYNGEE. CDR3 region: CASSPTPQGSDGYTF. CDR3 DNA: TGTGCCAGCAGCCCTACCCCTCAGGGGAGCGATGGCTACACCTTC.

This sequence joins TRBV25-1 and TRBJ2-6; D perhaps matches TRBD1 (5 bases). CDR1 is MGHDK and CDR2 is SYGVNS in the germline V gene. V was shortened by 2 bases and J by 0 bases, with 14 bases between the two germline ends. CDR3 length: 18 residues. The CDR3 DNA is TGTGCCAGCAGTGAAATTGTACAGGTACTCTCTGGGGCCAACGTCCTGACTTTC. Translation gives CASSEIVQVLSGANVLTF.

This clonotype is categorized as medium-sized. The chain carries TRBV4-2 and TRBJ2-7; 7 nucleotides match TRBD1. This CDR3 region has 19 residues. V was clipped by 4 bases and J by 2 bases; unmatched bases: 20. Germline CDR1 LGHNA, CDR2 YNFKEQ. The CDR3 region has the DNA TGTGCCAGCAGCCCCCCGGGACAGAGGCCCCCCCCCTCAACCTACGAGCAGTACGTC. This translates into CASSPPGQRPPPSTYEQYV.

This clonotype has ten or more counts. V usage is TRBV9 and J usage is TRBJ1-2, with TRBD1 matching 10 bases. The CDR3 runs to 13 residues. Trimming at V came to 3 bases and at J to 8 bases, leaving 4 bases not matched to a gene. The V gene's germline CDR1 is SGDLS and CDR2 YYNGEE. This chain's CDR3 is CASSAGTGDGYTF. DNA of the CDR3: TGTGCCAGCAGCGCCGGGACAGGGGACGGCTACACCTTC. Drawing the rest from reference TRBV9 and TRBJ1-2, the complete variable domain is DSGVTQTPKHLITATGQRVTLRCSPRSGDLSVYWYQQSLDQGLQFLIQYYNGEERAKGNILERFSAQQFPDLHSELNLSSLELGDSALYFCASSAGTGDGYTFGSGTRLTVV.

Many counts were recorded for this clonotype. V and J are TRBV9 and TRBJ2-5, with 8 bases matching TRBD2. There are 16 residues in the CDR3. Per the germline V gene, CDR1 is SGDLS and CDR2 is YYNGEE. J gave up 2 bases and V 4 bases, and 10 bases lay outside the gene matches. CDR3 DNA: TGTGCCAGCAGCCGGGGGCTAGCGGGTGAACAAGAGACCCAGTACTTC. Encoded protein: CASSRGLAGEQETQYF.

This clonotype showed up many times. CDR3 in amino acids: CASKGGGYNEQFF. The CDR3 bases are TGTGCCAGCAAGGGAGGGGGCTACAATGAGCAGTTCTTC. The chain carries TRBV9 and TRBJ2-1; D is possibly TRBD2 (7 bases). V was trimmed by 6 bases and J by 3 bases, leaving 10 bases between them. The CDR3 loop spans 13 amino acids. The germline V gene has CDR1 SGDLS and CDR2 YYNGEE.

This sequence joins TRBV9 and TRBJ2-2, with D unresolved. V was shortened by 0 bases and J by 4 bases, with 13 bases between the two germline ends. Germline CDR1 reads SGDLS; CDR2 reads YYNGEE. The CDR3 length is 16 residues. In DNA, the CDR3 is TGTGCCAGCAGCGTAGACAAGTTGATCTCCACCGGGGAGCTGTTTTTT. Amino acids: CASSVDKLISTGELFF.

This clonotype was recorded at least ten times. This chain joins TRBV9 and TRBJ2-1; 7 positions agree with TRBD1. CDR1 SGDLS and CDR2 YYNGEE come from the germline V gene. This CDR3 comprises 13 residues. V trimming: 8 bases; J trimming: 3 bases; junction bases outside the gene matches: 5. The CDR3 loop reads CASSGTDYNEQFF. CDR3 DNA: TGTGCCAGTTCCGGGACAGACTACAATGAGCAGTTCTTC.

Relative to its sample, this clonotype is medium-sized. The CDR3 DNA follows: TGCAGTGCTAGATTCAGGGAAGGGGGGGAGCAGTACGTC. Translating gives CSARFREGGEQYV. The J gene is TRBJ2-7, the V gene TRBV20-1; D might be TRBD1 or TRBD2, each matching 6 bases. The CDR3 is 13 amino acids. Germline CDR1 and CDR2: DFQATT and SNEGSKA (reference sequence). V lost 2 bases and J 7 bases, leaving 15 bases between the germline ends.

The sample holds many counts of this clonotype. This chain joins TRBV9 and TRBJ1-4; TRBD1 agrees at 7 bases. CDR1 SGDLS and CDR2 YYNGEE come from the germline V gene. This CDR3 is built from 16 residues. J was trimmed by 10 bases and V by 4 bases; bases with no gene match: 16. The CDR3 region has the DNA TGTGCCAGCAGCCCGAGCGCTACAGGGGCAGGAGGAAAACTGTTTTTT. As protein: CASSPSATGAGGKLFF.

This clonotype is medium-sized in the sample. This chain joins TRBV9 and TRBJ1-2, with 8 positions matching TRBD1. Germline assignment: CDR1 SGDLS and CDR2 YYNGEE. V shed 0 bases and J 7 bases; nucleotides not matched to a gene: 8. This CDR3 has 15 residues. CDR3 amino acids: CASSVAVSGGIGYTF. CDR3 bases: TGTGCCAGCAGCGTAGCTGTATCAGGGGGCATTGGCTACACCTTC.

This clonotype was recorded a few times. The V call is TRBV21-1, the J call TRBJ2-5; TRBD2 is the table's D call and was not checked against the DNA. TRBV21-1 is described as a pseudogene. The CDR3 has 20 residues. This CDR3 is CASSRGTGTAGGRRRETQYF. Here the CDR3 DNA reads TGTGCCAGCAGCAGGGGTACGGGGACAGCGGGAGGGCGAAGAAGAGAGACCCAGTACTTC.

Within the sample, this clonotype is medium-sized. The chain couples TRBV9 to TRBJ2-1; 8 nucleotides agree with TRBD1. The germline V gene has CDR1 SGDLS and CDR2 YYNGEE. V lost 3 bases and J lost 4; bases outside the gene matches: 6. This CDR3 is built from 15 residues. The CDR3 bases are TGTGCCAGCAGCGAGGACAGGGCCCCATACAATGAGCAGTTCTTC. Its protein product is CASSEDRAPYNEQFF.

The gene calls are TRBV9 and TRBJ2-2, with TRBD1 matching over 10 bases. This CDR3 is built from 17 residues. Germline V gene data show CDR1 as SGDLS and CDR2 as YYNGEE. Germline trimming cut 3 bases from V and 4 bases from J; bases unmatched to any gene: 9. The CDR3 DNA reads TGTGCCAGCAGCGACCCAAGACAGGGGGCGGTCACCGGGGAGCTGTTTTTT. It codes for CASSDPRQGAVTGELFF.